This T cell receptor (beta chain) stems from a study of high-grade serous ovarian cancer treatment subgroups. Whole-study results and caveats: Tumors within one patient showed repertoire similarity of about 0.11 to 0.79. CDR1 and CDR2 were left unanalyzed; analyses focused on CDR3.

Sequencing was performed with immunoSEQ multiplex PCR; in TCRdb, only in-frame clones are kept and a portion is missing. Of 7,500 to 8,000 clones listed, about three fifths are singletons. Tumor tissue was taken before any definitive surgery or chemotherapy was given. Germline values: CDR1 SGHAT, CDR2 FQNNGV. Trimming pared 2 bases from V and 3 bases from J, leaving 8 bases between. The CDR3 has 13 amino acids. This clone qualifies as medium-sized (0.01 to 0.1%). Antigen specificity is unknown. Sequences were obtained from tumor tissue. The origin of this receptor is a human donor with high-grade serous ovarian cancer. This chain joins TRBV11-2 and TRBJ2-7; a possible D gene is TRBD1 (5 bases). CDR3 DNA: TGTGCCAGCAGCTTACTAGACAGCTACGAGCAGTACTTC. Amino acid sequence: CASSLLDSYEQYF.